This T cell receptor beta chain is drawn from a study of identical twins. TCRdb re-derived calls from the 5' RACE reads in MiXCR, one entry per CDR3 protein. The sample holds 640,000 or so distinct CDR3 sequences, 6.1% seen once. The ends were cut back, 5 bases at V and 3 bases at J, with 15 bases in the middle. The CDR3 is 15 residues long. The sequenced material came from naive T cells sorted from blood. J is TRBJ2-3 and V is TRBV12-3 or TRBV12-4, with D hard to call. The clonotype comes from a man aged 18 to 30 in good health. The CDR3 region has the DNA TGTGCCAGCAGTCCGGGTATGGGCTATACAGATACGCAGTATTTT. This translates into CASSPGMGYTDTQYF.